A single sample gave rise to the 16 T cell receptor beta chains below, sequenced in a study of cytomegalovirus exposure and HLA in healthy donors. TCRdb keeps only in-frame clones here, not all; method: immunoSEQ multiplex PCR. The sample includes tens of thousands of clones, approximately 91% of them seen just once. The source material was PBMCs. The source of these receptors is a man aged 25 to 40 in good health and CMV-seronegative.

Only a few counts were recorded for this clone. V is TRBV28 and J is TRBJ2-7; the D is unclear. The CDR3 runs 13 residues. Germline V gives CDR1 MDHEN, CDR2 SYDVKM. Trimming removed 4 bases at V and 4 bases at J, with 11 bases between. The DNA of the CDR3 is TGTGCCAGCAGTTACAAGATGCGGTACGAGCAGTACTTC. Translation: CASSYKMRYEQYF.

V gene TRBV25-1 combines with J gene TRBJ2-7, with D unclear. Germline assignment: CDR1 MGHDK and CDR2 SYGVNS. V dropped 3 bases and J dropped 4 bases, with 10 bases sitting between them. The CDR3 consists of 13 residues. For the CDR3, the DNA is TGTGCCAGCAGTGATTCACCCAGGTACGAGCAGTACTTC. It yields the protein CASSDSPRYEQYF.

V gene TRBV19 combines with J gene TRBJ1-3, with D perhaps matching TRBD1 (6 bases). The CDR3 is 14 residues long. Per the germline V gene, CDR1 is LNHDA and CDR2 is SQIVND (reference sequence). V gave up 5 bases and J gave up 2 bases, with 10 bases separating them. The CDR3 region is CASSFAGAGNTIYF. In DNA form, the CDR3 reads TGTGCCAGTAGTTTTGCAGGGGCTGGAAACACCATATATTTT. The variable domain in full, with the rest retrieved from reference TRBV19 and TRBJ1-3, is DGGITQSPKYLFRKEGQNVTLSCEQNLNHDAMYWYRQDPGQGLRLIYYSQIVNDFQKGDIAEGYSVSREKKESFPLTVTSAQKNPTAFYLCASSFAGAGNTIYFGEGSWLTVV.

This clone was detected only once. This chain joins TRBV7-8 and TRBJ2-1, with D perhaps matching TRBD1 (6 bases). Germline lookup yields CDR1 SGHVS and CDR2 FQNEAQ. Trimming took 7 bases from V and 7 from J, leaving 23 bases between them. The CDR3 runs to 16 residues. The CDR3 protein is CASTPDRWQTRNEQFF. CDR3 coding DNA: TGTGCCAGCACCCCAGACAGGTGGCAGACAAGGAATGAGCAGTTCTTC.

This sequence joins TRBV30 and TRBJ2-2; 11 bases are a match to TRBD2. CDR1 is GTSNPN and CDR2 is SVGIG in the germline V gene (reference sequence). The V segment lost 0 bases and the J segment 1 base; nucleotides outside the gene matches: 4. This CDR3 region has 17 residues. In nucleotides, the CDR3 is TGTGCCTGGAGTGTACGGACTAGCGGGCTGAACACCGGGGAGCTGTTTTTT. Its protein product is CAWSVRTSGLNTGELFF.

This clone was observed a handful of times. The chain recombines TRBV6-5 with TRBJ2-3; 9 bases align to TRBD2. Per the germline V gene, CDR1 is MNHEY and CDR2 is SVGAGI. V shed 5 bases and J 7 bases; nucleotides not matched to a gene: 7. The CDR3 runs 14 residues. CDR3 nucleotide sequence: TGTGCCAGCAGTCCGGGGACTAGCTCCTATACGCAGTATTTT. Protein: CASSPGTSSYTQYF.

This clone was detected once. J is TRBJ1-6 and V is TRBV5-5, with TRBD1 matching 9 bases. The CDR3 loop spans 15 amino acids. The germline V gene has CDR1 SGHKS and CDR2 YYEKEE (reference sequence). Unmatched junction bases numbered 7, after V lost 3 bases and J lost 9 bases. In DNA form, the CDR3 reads TGTGCCAGCAGCTCCGTGGGACAGGGCGGTTCACCCCTCCACTTT. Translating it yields CASSSVGQGGSPLHF.

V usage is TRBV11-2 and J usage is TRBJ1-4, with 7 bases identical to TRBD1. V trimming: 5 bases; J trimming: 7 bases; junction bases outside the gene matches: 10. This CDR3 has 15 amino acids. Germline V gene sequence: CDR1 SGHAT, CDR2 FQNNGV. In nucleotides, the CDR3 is TGTGCCAGCAGCCATCCACAGGGGATTTCTGAAAAACTGTTTTTT. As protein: CASSHPQGISEKLFF.

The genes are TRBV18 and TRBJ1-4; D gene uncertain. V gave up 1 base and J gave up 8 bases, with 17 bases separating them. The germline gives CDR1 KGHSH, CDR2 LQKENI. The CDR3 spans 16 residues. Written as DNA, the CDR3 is TGTGCCAGCTCACCACTAGGTTTAACACTATCGGAAAAACTGTTTTTT. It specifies CASSPLGLTLSEKLFF.

In DNA, the CDR3 is TGTGCCACCAGCGCAAGGACAGGGTCTAATTCACCCCTCCACTTT. Translation gives CATSARTGSNSPLHF. The genes are TRBV15 and TRBJ1-6; 8 nucleotides line up with TRBD1. In germline, CDR1 is LNHNV, CDR2 YYDKDF (reference sequence). This CDR3 region has 15 residues. Trimming cost V 5 bases and J 6 bases; bases outside gene matches: 6.

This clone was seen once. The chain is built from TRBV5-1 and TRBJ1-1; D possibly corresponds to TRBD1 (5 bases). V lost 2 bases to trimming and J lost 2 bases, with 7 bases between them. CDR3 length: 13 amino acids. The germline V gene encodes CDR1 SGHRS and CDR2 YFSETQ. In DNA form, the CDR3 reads TGCGCCAGCAGCTTCGGGGGTAACACTGAAGCTTTCTTT. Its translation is CASSFGGNTEAFF.

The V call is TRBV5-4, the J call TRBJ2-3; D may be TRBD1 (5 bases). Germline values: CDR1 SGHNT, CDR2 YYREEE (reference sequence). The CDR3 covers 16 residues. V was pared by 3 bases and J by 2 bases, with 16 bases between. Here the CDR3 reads CASSSTAPSFTDTQYF. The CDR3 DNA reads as TGTGCCAGCAGCTCGACAGCGCCCAGTTTCACAGATACGCAGTATTTT.

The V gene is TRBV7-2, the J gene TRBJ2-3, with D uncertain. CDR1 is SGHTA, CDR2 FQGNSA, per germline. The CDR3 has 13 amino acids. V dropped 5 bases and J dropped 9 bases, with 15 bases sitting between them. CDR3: CASSLPASDTQYF. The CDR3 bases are TGTGCCAGCAGCCTCCCAGCGTCCGACACGCAGTATTTT. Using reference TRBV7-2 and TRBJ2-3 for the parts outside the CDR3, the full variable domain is GAGVSQSPSNKVTEKGKDVELRCDPISGHTALYWYRQSLGQGLEFLIYFQGNSAPDKSGLPSDRFSAERTGGSVSTLTIQRTQQEDSAVYLCASSLPASDTQYFGPGTRLTVL.

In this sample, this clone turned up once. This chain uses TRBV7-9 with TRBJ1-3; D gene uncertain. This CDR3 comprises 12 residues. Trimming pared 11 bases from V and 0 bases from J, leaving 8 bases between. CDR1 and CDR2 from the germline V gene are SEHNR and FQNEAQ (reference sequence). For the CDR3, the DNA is TGTGCCTCGGGTGGCTCTGGAAACACCATATATTTT. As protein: CASGGSGNTIYF.

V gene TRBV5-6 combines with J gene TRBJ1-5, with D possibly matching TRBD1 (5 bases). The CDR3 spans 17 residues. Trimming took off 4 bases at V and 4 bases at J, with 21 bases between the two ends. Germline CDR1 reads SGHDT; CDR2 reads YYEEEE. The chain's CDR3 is CASSPSFWGDGNQPQHF. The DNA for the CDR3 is TGTGCCAGCAGCCCGAGCTTCTGGGGGGACGGGAATCAGCCCCAGCATTTT. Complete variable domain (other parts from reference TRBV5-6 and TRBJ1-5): DAGVTQSPTHLIKTRGQQVTLRCSPKSGHDTVSWYQQALGQGPQFIFQYYEEEERQRGNFPDRFSGHQFPNYSSELNVNALLLGDSALYLCASSPSFWGDGNQPQHFGDGTRLSIL.

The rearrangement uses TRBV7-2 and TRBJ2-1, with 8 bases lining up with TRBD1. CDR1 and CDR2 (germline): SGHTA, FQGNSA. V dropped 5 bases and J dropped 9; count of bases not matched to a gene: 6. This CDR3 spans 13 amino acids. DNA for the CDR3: TGTGCCAGCAGCCAACAGGGGGGCTTTGAGCAGTTCTTC. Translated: CASSQQGGFEQFF.